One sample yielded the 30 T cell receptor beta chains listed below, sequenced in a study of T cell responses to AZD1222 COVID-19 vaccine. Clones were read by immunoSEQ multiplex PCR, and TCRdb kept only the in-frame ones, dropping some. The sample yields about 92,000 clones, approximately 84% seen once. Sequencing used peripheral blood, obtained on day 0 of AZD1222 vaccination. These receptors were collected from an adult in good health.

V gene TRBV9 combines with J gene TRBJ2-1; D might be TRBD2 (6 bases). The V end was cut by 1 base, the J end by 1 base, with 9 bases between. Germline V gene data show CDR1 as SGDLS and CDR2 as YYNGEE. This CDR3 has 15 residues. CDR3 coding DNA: TGTGCCAGCAGCGTAAACCTAGCGTCCTACAATGAGCAGTTCTTC. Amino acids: CASSVNLASYNEQFF.

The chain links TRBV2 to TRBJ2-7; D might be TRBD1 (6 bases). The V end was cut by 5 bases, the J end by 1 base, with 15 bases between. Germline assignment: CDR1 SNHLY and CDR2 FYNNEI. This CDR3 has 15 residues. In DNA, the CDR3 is TGTGCCAGCAGTTGGGATTCGACAGGTTCCTACGAGCAGTACTTC. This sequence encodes CASSWDSTGSYEQYF.

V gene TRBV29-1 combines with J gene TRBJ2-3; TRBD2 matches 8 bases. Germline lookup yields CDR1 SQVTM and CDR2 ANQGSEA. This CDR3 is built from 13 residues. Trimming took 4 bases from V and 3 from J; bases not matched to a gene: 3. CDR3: CSVVGLGTDTQYF. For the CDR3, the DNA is TGCAGCGTTGTGGGACTAGGGACAGATACGCAGTATTTT.

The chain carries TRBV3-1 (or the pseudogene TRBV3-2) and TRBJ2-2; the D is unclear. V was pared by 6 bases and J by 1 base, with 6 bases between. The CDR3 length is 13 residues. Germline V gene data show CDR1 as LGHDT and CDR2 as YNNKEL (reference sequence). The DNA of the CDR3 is TGTGCCAGCAGACGACAGAACACCGGGGAGCTGTTTTTT. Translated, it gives CASRRQNTGELFF.

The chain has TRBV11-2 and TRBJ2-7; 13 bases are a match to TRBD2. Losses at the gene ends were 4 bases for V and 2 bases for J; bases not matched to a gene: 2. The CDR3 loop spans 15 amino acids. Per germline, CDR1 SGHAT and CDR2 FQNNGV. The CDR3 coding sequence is TGTGCCAGCAGCTCGGGACTAGCGGGACCCTACGAGCAGTACTTC. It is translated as CASSSGLAGPYEQYF.

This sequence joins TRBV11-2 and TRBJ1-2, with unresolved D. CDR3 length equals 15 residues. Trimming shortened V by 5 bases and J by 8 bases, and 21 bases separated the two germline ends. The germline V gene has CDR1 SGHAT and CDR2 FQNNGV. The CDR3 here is CASSPRAAGIEGYTF. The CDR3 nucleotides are TGTGCCAGCAGCCCTAGGGCTGCGGGTATAGAAGGCTACACCTTC.

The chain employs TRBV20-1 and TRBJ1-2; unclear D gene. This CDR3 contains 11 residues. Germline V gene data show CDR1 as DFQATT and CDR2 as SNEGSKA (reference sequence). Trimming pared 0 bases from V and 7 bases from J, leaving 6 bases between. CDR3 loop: CSARDLFGYTF. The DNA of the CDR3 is TGCAGTGCTAGAGATCTATTTGGCTACACCTTC.

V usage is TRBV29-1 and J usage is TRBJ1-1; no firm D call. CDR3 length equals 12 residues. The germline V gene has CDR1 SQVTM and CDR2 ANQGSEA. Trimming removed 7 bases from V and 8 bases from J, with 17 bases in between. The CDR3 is CSAEGRPNEAFF. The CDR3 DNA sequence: TGCAGCGCCGAGGGTAGGCCGAACGAAGCTTTCTTT.

Here the CDR3 DNA reads TGTGCCAGCAGTGAAGAGGACAGGAGGCATGGCTACACCTTC. It specifies CASSEEDRRHGYTF. V usage is TRBV6-1 and J usage is TRBJ1-2, with TRBD1 matching 7 bases. This CDR3 spans 14 amino acids. The J segment lost 6 bases and the V segment lost 1 base, leaving 5 bases of the junction unmatched. Germline CDR1 is MNHNS and CDR2 is SASEGT.

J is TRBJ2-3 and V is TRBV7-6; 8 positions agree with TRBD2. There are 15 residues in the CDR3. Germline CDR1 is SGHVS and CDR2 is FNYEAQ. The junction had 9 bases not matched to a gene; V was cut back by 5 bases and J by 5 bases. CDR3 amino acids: CASSPLAGPIDTQYF. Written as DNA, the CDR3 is TGTGCCAGCAGCCCCTTAGCGGGACCTATAGATACGCAGTATTTT.

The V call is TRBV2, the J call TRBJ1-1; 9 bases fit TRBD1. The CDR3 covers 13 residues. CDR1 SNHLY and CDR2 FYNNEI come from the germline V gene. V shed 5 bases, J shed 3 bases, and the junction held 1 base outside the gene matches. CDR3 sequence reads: CASSNRGHTEAFF. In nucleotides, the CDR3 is TGTGCCAGCAGTAACAGGGGGCACACTGAAGCTTTCTTT. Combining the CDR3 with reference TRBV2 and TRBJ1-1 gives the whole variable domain EPEVTQTPSHQVTQMGQEVILRCVPISNHLYFYWYRQILGQKVEFLVSFYNNEISEKSEIFDDQFSVERPDGSNFTLKIRSTKLEDSAMYFCASSNRGHTEAFFGQGTRLTVV.

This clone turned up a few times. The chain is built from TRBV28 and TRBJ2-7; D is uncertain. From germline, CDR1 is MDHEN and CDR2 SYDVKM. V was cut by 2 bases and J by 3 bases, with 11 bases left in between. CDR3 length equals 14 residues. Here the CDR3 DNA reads TGTGCCAGCAGTTTAGGTTCGGGCCACTACGAGCAGTACTTC. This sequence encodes CASSLGSGHYEQYF.

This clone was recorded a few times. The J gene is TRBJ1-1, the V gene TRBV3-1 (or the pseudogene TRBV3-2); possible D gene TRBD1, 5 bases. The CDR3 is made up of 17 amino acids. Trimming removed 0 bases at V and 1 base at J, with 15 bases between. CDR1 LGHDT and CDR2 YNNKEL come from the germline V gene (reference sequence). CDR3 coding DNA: TGTGCCAGCAGCCAAGATAAAACGGGACGAAGGAACACTGAAGCTTTCTTT. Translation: CASSQDKTGRRNTEAFF.

The CDR3 DNA sequence: TGTGCCAGCAGCTTCTTCGAAGCGGGAGGGAATATAGATACGCAGTATTTT. Encoded protein: CASSFFEAGGNIDTQYF. The chain carries TRBV5-6 and TRBJ2-3, with 10 bases identical to TRBD2. Germline V gene lookup returns CDR1 SGHDT and CDR2 YYEEEE. The CDR3 covers 17 residues. J was trimmed by 5 bases and V by 2 bases; bases with no gene match: 11.

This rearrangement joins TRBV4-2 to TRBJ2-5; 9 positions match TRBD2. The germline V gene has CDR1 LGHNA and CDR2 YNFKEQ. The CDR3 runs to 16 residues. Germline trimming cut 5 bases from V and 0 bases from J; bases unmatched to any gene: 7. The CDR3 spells CASSAASGVYQETQYF. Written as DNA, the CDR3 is TGTGCCAGCAGCGCGGCTAGCGGGGTGTACCAAGAGACCCAGTACTTC.

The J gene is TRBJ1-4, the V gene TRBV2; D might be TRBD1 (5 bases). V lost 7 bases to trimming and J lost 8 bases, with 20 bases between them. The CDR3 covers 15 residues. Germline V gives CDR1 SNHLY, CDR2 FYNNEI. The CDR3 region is CASNGGGSGGEKLFF. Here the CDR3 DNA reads TGTGCCAGCAATGGTGGTGGCAGCGGGGGGGAAAAACTGTTTTTT. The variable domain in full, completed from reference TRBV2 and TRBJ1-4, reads EPEVTQTPSHQVTQMGQEVILRCVPISNHLYFYWYRQILGQKVEFLVSFYNNEISEKSEIFDDQFSVERPDGSNFTLKIRSTKLEDSAMYFCASNGGGSGGEKLFFGSGTQLSVL.

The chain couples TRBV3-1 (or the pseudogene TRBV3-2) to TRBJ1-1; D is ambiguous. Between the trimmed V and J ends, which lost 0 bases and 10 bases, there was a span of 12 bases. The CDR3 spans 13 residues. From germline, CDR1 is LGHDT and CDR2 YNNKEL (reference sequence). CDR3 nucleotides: TGTGCCAGCAGCCAAGATCTTAGGCTCCCAGCTTTCTTT. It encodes CASSQDLRLPAFF.

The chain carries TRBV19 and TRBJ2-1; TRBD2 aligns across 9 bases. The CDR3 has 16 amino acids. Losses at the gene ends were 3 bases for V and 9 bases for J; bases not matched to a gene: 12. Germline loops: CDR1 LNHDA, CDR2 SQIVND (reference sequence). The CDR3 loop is CASSMVSGRTEGEQFF. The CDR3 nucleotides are TGTGCCAGTAGTATGGTAAGCGGGAGGACGGAGGGTGAGCAGTTCTTC.

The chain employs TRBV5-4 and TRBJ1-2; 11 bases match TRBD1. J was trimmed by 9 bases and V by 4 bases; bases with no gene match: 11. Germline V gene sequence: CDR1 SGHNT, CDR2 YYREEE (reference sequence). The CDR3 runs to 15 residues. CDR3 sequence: CASSLRTGGGESYTF. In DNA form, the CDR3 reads TGTGCCAGCAGCCTCAGGACAGGGGGCGGGGAAAGCTACACCTTC.

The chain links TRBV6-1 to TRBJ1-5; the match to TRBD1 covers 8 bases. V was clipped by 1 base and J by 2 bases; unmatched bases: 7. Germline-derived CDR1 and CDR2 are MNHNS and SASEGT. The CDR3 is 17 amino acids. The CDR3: CASSEGDRGRGNQPQHF. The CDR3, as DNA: TGTGCCAGCAGTGAAGGCGACAGGGGTCGAGGCAATCAGCCCCAGCATTTT.

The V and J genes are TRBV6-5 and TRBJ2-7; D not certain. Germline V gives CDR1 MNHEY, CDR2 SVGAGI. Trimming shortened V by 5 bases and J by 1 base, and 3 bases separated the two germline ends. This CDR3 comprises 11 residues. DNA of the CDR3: TGTGCCAGCAGTATTTCCTACGAGCAGTACTTC. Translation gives CASSISYEQYF.

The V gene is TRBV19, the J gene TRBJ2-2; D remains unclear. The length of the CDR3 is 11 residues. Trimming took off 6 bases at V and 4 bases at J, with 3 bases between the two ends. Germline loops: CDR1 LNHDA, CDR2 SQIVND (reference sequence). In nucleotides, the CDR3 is TGTGCCAGTAGGGGCACCGGGGAGCTGTTTTTT. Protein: CASRGTGELFF.

The CDR3 here is CASSIPGGKNEQFF. The CDR3 nucleotides are TGTGCCAGTAGTATCCCGGGGGGGAAGAATGAGCAGTTCTTC. The genes are TRBV19 and TRBJ2-1, with 8 nucleotides matching TRBD2. V shed 3 bases and J 7 bases; nucleotides not matched to a gene: 5. The CDR3 has 14 amino acids. Germline V CDR1 and CDR2: LNHDA, SQIVND (reference sequence).

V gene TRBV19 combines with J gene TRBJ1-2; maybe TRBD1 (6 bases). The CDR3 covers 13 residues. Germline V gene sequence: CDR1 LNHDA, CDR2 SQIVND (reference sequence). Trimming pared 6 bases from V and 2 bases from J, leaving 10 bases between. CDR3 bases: TGTGCCAGTAGAAAGGACAGAAACTATGGCTACACCTTC. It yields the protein CASRKDRNYGYTF.

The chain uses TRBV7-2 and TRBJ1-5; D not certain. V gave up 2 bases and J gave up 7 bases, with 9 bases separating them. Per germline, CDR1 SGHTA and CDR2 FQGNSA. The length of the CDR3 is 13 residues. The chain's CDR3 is CASSLKGGQPQHF. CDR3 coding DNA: TGTGCCAGCAGCTTAAAGGGAGGCCAGCCCCAGCATTTT. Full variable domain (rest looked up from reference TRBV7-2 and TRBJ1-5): GAGVSQSPSNKVTEKGKDVELRCDPISGHTALYWYRQSLGQGLEFLIYFQGNSAPDKSGLPSDRFSAERTGGSVSTLTIQRTQQEDSAVYLCASSLKGGQPQHFGDGTRLSIL.

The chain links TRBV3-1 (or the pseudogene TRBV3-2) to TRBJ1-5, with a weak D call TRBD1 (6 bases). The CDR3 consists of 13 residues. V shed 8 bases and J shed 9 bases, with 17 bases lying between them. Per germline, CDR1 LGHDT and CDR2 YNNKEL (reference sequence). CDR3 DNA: TGTGCCAGCGGGGGGGCGGAGGAAGGGCCCCAGCATTTT. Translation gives CASGGAEEGPQHF.

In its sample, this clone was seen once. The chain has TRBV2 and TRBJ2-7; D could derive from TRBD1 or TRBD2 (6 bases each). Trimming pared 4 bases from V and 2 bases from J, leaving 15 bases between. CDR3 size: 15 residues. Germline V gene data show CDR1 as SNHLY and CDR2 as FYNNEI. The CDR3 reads CASSAQGRGPYEQYF. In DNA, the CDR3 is TGTGCCAGCAGTGCCCAGGGGCGGGGCCCCTACGAGCAGTACTTC.

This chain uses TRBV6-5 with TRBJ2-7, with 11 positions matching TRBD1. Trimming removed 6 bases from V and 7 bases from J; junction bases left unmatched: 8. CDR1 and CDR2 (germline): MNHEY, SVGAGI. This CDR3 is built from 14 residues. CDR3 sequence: CASRGGQGVGEQYF. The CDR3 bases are TGTGCCAGCAGAGGGGGACAGGGGGTTGGTGAGCAGTACTTC.

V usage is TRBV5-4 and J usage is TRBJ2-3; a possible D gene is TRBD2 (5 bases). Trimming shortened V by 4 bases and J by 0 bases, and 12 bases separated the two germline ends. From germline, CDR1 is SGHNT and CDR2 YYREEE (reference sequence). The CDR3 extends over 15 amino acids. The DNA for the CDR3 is TGTGCCAGCAGCAAACGGGGTTCTAGCACAGATACGCAGTATTTT. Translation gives CASSKRGSSTDTQYF. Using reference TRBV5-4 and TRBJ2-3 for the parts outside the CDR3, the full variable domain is ETGVTQSPTHLIKTRGQQVTLRCSSQSGHNTVSWYQQALGQGPQFIFQYYREEENGRGNFPPRFSGLQFPNYSSELNVNALELDDSALYLCASSKRGSSTDTQYFGPGTRLTVL.

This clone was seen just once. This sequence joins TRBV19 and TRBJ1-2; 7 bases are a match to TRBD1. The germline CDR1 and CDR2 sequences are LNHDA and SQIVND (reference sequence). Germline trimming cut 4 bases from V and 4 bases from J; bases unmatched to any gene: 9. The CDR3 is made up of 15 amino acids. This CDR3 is CASSTPGQSVYGYTF. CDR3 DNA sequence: TGTGCCAGTAGTACCCCGGGACAGTCGGTCTATGGCTACACCTTC.